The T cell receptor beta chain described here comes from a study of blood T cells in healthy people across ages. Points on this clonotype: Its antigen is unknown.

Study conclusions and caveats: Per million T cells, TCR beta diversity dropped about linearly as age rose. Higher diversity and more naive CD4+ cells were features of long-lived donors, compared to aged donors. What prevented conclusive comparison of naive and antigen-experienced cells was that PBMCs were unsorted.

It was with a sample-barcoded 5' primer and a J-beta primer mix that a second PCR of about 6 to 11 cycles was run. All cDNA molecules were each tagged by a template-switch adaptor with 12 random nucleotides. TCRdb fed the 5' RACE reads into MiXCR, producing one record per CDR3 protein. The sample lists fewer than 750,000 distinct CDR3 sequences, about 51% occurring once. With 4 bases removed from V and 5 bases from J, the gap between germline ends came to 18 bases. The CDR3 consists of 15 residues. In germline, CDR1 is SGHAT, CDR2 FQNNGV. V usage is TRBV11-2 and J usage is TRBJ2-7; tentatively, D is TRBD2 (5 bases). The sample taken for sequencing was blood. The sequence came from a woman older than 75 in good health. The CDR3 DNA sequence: TGTGCCAGCAGCTATAGCGTGGCGCCGCGCGACGAGCAGTACTTC. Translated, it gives CASSYSVAPRDEQYF.